Listed below are T cell receptor beta chains from one sample, sequenced in a study of beta chain features in type 1 diabetes. Method: immunoSEQ multiplex PCR; TCRdb's copy keeps in-frame clones and lacks some. The table lists 300,000 to 450,000 clones, roughly 13% of them singletons, with approximately 0.015% in the top ten. Material: naive CD4+ T cells from blood. These receptor sequences come from a man younger than 35 in good health. Both conserved end residues are part of each CDR3.

V	J	length	CDR3
TRBV4-3	TRBJ2-3	12	CASSHGTDTQYF
TRBV30	TRBJ1-1	13	CAWSRGLNTEAFF
TRBV6-6	TRBJ2-7	13	CASTQTGYYEQYF
TRBV5-8	TRBJ1-1	14	CASSRLDRNTEAFF
TRBV28	TRBJ2-5	18	CASSYLSWTGSVAETQYF
TRBV9	TRBJ1-1	15	CASSAGQGGNTEAFF
TRBV6-1	TRBJ2-7	17	CASSGEANRPLRYEQYF
TRBV4-2	TRBJ2-1	16	CASSQGRIAYGNEQFF
TRBV7-2	TRBJ1-2	14	CASSPTGTNYGYTF
TRBV4-2	TRBJ2-1	16	CASSPAGTRGSNEQFF
TRBV28	TRBJ1-5	18	CASSFVFGEPGWNQPQHF
TRBV27	TRBJ1-5	15	CASSSGRGINQPQHF
TRBV30	TRBJ2-5	14	CAWSVASGGETQYF
TRBV11-1	TRBJ2-1	16	CASSPNTGIGDNEQFF
TRBV30	TRBJ2-7	13	CAWSAGQKYEQYF
TRBV19	TRBJ1-5	15	CASSIYRGLNQPQHF
TRBV7-9	TRBJ1-1	14	CASSSWGQGTEAFF
TRBV6-5	TRBJ1-1	14	CASSYGGTGVRAFF
TRBV6-5	TRBJ2-1	16	CASSYSRAFSYNEQFF
TRBV6-5	TRBJ1-1	14	CASSPDRPGTEAFF
TRBV28	TRBJ1-2	14	CASSLRGRNYGYTF
TRBV7-9	TRBJ1-3	12	CASSPSGNTIYF